The subject of this entry is one T cell receptor (beta chain). This sample stems from a study of blood T cell repertoires in COVID-19. Study-wide context: PBMCs, B-cell-depleted T cells, or T cells provided the cDNA or gDNA that made up the material.

Produced via immunoSEQ multiplex PCR; TCRdb's table is partial and in-frame only. Of about 260,000 clones in the sample, about 82% were seen once. Membership in each cohort depended on participant-reported clinical history. All recovered Cohort 3 donors got two negative PCRs, got clearance, or saw symptom resolution. This receptor was obtained from a woman in her forties or fifties who had recovered from COVID-19. Sequencing was carried out using PBMCs or T cells enriched from blood (not recorded which).

This chain's CDR3 is CASSLVAGAYGYTF. The DNA for the CDR3 is TGTGCCAGCAGCTTAGTGGCAGGGGCCTATGGCTACACCTTC. The chain carries TRBV13 and TRBJ1-2; tentative D call: TRBD1 (6 bases). The CDR3 has 14 residues. The V and J ends lost 1 base and 4 bases respectively, with 10 bases between them. Germline V gene sequence: CDR1 PRHDT, CDR2 FYEKMQ (reference sequence).